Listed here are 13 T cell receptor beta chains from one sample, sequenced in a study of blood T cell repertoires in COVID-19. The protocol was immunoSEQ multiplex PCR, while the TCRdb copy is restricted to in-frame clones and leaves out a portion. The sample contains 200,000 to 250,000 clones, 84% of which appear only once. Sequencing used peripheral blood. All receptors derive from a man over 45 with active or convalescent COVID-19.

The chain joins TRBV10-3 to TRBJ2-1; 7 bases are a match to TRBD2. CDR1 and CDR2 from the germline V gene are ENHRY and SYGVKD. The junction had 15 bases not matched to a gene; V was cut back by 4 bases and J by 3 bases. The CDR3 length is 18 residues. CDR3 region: CAISASLPGTTVYNEQFF. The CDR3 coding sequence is TGTGCCATCAGTGCGTCGCTTCCCGGGACTACAGTCTACAATGAGCAGTTCTTC.

CDR3 sequence: CASSSQGREAFF. Here the CDR3 DNA reads TGTGCCAGCAGTTCACAGGGGCGCGAAGCTTTCTTT. The chain couples TRBV28 to TRBJ1-1; TRBD1 agrees at 7 bases. From germline, CDR1 is MDHEN and CDR2 SYDVKM. Losses at the gene ends were 4 bases for V and 8 bases for J; bases not matched to a gene: 4. CDR3 length: 12 residues.

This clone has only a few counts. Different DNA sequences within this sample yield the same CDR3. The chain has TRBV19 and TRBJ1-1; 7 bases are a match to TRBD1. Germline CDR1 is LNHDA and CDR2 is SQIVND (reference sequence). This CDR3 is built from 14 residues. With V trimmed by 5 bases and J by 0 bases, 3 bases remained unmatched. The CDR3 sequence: CASSPQGMNTEAFF. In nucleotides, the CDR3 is TGTGCCAGTAGTCCACAGGGGATGAACACTGAAGCTTTCTTT.

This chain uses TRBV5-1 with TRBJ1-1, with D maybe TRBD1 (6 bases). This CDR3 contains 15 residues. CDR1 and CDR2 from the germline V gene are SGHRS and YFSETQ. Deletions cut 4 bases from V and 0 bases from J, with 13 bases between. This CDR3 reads CASSPTGGLNTEAFF. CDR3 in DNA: TGCGCCAGCAGCCCTACGGGGGGGCTGAACACTGAAGCTTTCTTT.

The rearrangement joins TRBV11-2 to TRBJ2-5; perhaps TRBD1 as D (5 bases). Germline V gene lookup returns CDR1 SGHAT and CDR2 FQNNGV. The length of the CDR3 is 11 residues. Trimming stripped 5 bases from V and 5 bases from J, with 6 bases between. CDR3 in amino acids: CASSPGETQYF. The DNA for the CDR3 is TGTGCCAGCAGCCCAGGGGAGACCCAGTACTTC.

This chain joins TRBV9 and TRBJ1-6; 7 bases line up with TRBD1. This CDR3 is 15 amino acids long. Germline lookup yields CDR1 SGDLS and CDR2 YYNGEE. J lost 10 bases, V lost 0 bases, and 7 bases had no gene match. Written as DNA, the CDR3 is TGTGCCAGCAGCGTAGGGGGACAGCGTAGCTCACCCCTCCACTTT. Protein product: CASSVGGQRSSPLHF.

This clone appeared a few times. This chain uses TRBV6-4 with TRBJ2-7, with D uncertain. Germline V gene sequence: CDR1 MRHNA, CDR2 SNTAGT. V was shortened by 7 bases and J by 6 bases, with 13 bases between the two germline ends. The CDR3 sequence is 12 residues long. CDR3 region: CASKPPGPEQYV. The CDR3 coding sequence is TGTGCCAGCAAACCCCCTGGCCCCGAGCAGTACGTC.

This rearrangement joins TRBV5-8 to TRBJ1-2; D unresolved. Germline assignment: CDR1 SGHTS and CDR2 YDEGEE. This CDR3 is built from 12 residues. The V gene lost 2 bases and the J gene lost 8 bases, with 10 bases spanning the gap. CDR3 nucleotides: TGTGCCAGCAGCTTTTACAGCCAGGGCTACACCTTC. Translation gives CASSFYSQGYTF.

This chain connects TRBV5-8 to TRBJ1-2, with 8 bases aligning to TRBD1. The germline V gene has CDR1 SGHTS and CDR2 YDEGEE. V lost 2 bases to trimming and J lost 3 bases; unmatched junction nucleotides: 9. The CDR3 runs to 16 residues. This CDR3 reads CASSFGQGRGYYGYTF. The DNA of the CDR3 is TGTGCCAGCAGCTTCGGACAGGGAAGGGGTTACTATGGCTACACCTTC.

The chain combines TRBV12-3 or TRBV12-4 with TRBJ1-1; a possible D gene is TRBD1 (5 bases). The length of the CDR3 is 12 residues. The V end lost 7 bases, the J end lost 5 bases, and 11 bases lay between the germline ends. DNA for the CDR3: TGTGCCAGCACCTTGGAGGGGACTGAAGCTTTCTTT. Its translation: CASTLEGTEAFF.

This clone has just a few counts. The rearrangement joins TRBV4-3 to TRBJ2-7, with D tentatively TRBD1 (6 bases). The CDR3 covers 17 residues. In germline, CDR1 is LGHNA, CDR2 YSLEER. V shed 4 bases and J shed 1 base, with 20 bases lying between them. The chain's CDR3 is CASSLRQESDRSYEQYV. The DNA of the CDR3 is TGCGCCAGCAGCCTCCGACAGGAGTCTGACCGATCCTACGAGCAGTACGTC.

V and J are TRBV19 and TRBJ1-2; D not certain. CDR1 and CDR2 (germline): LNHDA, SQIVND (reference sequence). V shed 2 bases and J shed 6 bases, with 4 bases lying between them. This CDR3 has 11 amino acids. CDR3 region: CASSIYNGYTF. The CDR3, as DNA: TGTGCCAGTAGTATATATAATGGCTACACCTTC.

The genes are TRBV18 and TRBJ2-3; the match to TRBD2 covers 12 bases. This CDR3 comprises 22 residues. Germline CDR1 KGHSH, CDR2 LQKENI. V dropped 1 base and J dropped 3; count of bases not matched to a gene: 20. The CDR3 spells CASSPHPNRGSLAGGPTDTQYF. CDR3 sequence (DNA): TGTGCCAGCTCACCACACCCGAACCGGGGATCTCTAGCGGGAGGGCCGACAGATACGCAGTATTTT.